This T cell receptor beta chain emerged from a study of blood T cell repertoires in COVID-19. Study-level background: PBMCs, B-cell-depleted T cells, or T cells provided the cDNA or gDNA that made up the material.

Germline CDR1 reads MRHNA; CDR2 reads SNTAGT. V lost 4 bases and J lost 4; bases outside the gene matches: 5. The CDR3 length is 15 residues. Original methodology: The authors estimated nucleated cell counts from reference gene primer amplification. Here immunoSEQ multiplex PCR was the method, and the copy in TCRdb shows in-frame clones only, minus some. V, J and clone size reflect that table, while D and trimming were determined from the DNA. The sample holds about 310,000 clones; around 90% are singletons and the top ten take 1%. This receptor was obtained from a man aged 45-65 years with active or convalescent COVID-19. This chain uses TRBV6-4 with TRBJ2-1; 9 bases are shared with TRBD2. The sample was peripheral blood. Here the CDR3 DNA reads TGTGCCAGCAGTGTATCCAGCGGGGGGTACAATGAGCAGTTCTTC. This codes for CASSVSSGGYNEQFF.